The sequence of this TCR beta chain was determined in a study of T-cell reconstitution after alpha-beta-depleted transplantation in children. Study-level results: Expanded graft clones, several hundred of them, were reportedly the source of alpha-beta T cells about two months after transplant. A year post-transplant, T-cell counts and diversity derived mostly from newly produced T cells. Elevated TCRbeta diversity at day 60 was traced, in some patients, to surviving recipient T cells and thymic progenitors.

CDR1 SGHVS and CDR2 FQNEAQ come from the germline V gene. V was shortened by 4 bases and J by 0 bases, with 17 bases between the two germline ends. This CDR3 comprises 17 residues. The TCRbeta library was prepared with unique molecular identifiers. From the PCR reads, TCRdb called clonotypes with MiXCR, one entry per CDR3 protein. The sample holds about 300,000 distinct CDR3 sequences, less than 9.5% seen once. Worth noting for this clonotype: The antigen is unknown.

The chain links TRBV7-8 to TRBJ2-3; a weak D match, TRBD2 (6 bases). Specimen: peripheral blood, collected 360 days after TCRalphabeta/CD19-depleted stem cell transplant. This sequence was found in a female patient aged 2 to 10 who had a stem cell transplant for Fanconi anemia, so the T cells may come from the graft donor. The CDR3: CASSYYSAGLSTDTQYF. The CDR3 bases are TGTGCCAGCAGCTATTATTCTGCGGGGCTTAGCACAGATACGCAGTATTTT. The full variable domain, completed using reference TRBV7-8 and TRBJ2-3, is GAGVSQSPRYKVAKRGQDVALRCDPISGHVSLFWYQQALGQGPEFLTYFQNEAQLDKSGLPSDRFFAERPEGSVSTLKIQRTQQEDSAVYLCASSYYSAGLSTDTQYFGPGTRLTVL.